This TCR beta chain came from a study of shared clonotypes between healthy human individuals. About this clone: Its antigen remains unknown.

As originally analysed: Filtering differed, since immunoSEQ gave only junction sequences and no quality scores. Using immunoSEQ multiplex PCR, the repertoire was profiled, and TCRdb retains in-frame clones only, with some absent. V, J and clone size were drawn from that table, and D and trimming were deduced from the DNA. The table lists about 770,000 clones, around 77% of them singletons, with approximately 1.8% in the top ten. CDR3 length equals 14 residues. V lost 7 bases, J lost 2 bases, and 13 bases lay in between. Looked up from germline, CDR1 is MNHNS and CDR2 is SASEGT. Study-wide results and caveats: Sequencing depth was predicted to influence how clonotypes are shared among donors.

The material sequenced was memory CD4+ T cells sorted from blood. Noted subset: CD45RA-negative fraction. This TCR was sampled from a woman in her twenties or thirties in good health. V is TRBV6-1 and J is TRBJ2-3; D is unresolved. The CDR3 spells CASKKDLPTDTQYF. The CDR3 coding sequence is TGTGCCAGCAAAAAAGACCTTCCCACAGATACGCAGTATTTT.